Shown below are 15 T cell receptor beta chains from a single sample sequenced in a study of blood T cells in healthy people across ages. Using a J-beta primer mix together with a sample-barcoded 5' primer, a second PCR was run for about 7 to 12 cycles. Each CDR3 protein gets one entry after TCRdb re-called the 5' RACE reads with MiXCR. The sample carries approximately 960,000 distinct CDR3 sequences, roughly 28% recorded once. This sample was shared with a second study, whose subject was T cells of mothers and their children.

The sample comprised blood. The origin of the receptors is a woman aged 40 to 50 in good health.

The genes are TRBV5-1 and TRBJ2-1, with 12 bases aligning to TRBD1. V gave up 2 bases and J gave up 7 bases; unmatched junction bases: 7. The CDR3 covers 16 residues. CDR1 is SGHRS, CDR2 YFSETQ, per germline. Written as DNA, the CDR3 is TGCGCCAGCAGCTTACAACCGGGACAGGGGGCTAATGAGCAGTTCTTC. It codes for CASSLQPGQGANEQFF.

A remark on this clonotype: Possible read error: a much larger clone is one base away. The chain links TRBV4-1 to TRBJ2-4; D is uncertain. This CDR3 comprises 12 residues. V lost 4 bases and J 9 bases, leaving 10 bases between the germline ends. Germline V lookup: CDR1 MGHRA, CDR2 YSYEKL. The CDR3 coding sequence is TGCGCCAGCAGCCGAGATTCACGCATTCAGTACTTC. It is translated as CASSRDSRIQYF.

V is TRBV28 and J is TRBJ1-5; possibly TRBD1 for D (6 bases). CDR3 length: 16 amino acids. The V end was cut by 5 bases, the J end by 4 bases, with 18 bases between. The germline CDR1 and CDR2 sequences are MDHEN and SYDVKM. CDR3 residues: CASSPSTGPRNQPQHF. In nucleotides, the CDR3 is TGTGCCAGCAGTCCTTCGACAGGCCCCCGAAATCAGCCCCAGCATTTT.

This clonotype has a handful of counts. The genes are TRBV6-1 and TRBJ1-5; no definite D call. Trimming removed 6 bases from V and 2 bases from J, with 11 bases in between. The germline V gene encodes CDR1 MNHNS and CDR2 SASEGT. The CDR3 is 14 amino acids. This CDR3 is CASSLDLGNQPQHF. The DNA for the CDR3 is TGTGCCAGCAGCCTCGATTTGGGCAATCAGCCCCAGCATTTT.

This clonotype was counted a few times. V gene TRBV29-1 combines with J gene TRBJ1-1; 7 nucleotides line up with TRBD1. J gave up 6 bases and V 2 bases, and 6 bases lay outside the gene matches. This CDR3 has 13 residues. Per germline, CDR1 SQVTM and CDR2 ANQGSEA. CDR3 bases: TGCAGCGTTGAATACGGGGACAGCGCTGAAGCTTTCTTT. Its protein is CSVEYGDSAEAFF. Filled out from reference TRBV29-1 and TRBJ1-1, the complete variable domain reads SAVISQKPSRDICQRGTSLTIQCQVDSQVTMMFWYRQQPGQSLTLIATANQGSEATYESGFVIDKFPISRPNLTFSTLTVSNMSPEDSSIYLCSVEYGDSAEAFFGQGTRLTVV.

The chain links TRBV25-1 to TRBJ2-1, with TRBD1 as a possible D gene (6 bases). The germline gives CDR1 MGHDK, CDR2 SYGVNS. This CDR3 is 14 amino acids long. The V and J ends lost 5 bases and 5 bases respectively, with 13 bases between them. CDR3 amino acids: CASSSPTGNNEQFF. CDR3 bases: TGTGCCAGCAGTTCCCCGACAGGAAACAATGAGCAGTTCTTC.

This clonotype was observed at least ten times. The gene calls are TRBV10-3 and TRBJ2-7, with TRBD1 identical over 7 bases. V shed 4 bases, J shed 0 bases, and the junction held 3 bases outside the gene matches. The germline CDR1 and CDR2 sequences are ENHRY and SYGVKD. This CDR3 region has 14 residues. The CDR3 DNA sequence: TGTGCCATCAGTGTGGACAGGAGCTCCTACGAGCAGTACTTC. Translated: CAISVDRSSYEQYF.

Details on this clonotype: Possible read error: a much larger clone is one base away. The rearrangement uses TRBV12-3 or TRBV12-4 and TRBJ1-1; 7 positions match TRBD1. The junction had 2 bases not matched to a gene; V was cut back by 3 bases and J by 4 bases. The length of the CDR3 is 13 residues. As DNA, the CDR3 is TGTGCCAGCAGTTTTAAGGGGGCCACTGAAGCTTTCTTT. It translates to CASSFKGATEAFF.

This clonotype was observed many times. This rearrangement joins TRBV9 to TRBJ2-5, with D perhaps matching TRBD1 (6 bases). The CDR3 has 15 residues. V was shortened by 3 bases and J by 5 bases, with 17 bases between the two germline ends. CDR1 is SGDLS and CDR2 is YYNGEE in the germline V gene. In DNA, the CDR3 is TGTGCCAGCAGCGCGTCGTCCAGGGGTTGGGAGACCCAGTACTTC. Translated, it gives CASSASSRGWETQYF.

This clonotype has just a few counts. The J gene is TRBJ1-1, the V gene TRBV20-1; 8 nucleotides match TRBD1. This CDR3 region has 13 residues. From germline, CDR1 is DFQATT and CDR2 SNEGSKA (reference sequence). Trimming cost V 4 bases and J 3 bases; bases outside gene matches: 4. For the CDR3, the DNA is TGCAGTGCTACCCAGACAGGGGACACTGAAGCTTTCTTT. It codes for CSATQTGDTEAFF.

This clonotype was counted many times. The rearrangement links TRBV5-1 to TRBJ1-4, with D unresolved. CDR1 SGHRS and CDR2 YFSETQ come from the germline V gene. The CDR3 is 13 amino acids. The V gene lost 0 bases and the J gene lost 5 bases, with 5 bases spanning the gap. CDR3 DNA: TGCGCCAGCAGCTTGGCCTTAAATGAAAAACTGTTTTTT. Its protein is CASSLALNEKLFF.

The CDR3: CASSVPGRSMNTEAFF. For the CDR3, the DNA is TGTGCCAGCAGCGTTCCGGGACGATCGATGAACACTGAAGCTTTCTTT. The rearrangement joins TRBV5-4 to TRBJ1-1; D perhaps matches TRBD1 (5 bases). CDR3 size: 16 residues. The germline V gene encodes CDR1 SGHNT and CDR2 YYREEE (reference sequence). The V end was cut by 4 bases, the J end by 0 bases, with 16 bases between.

There are a few counts of this clonotype. The chain carries TRBV5-1 and TRBJ2-5; 8 nucleotides match TRBD2. J gave up 5 bases and V 1 base, and 4 bases lay outside the gene matches. This CDR3 spans 14 amino acids. Germline loops: CDR1 SGHRS, CDR2 YFSETQ. CDR3 protein: CASSLSGGMETQYF. CDR3 in DNA: TGCGCCAGCAGCTTGAGCGGGGGAATGGAGACCCAGTACTTC.

The table lists this clonotype with a few counts. The V and J genes are TRBV29-1 and TRBJ1-1; D is ambiguous. The CDR3 sequence is 11 residues long. V was clipped by 0 bases and J by 10 bases, with 9 bases between them. Germline loops: CDR1 SQVTM, CDR2 ANQGSEA. The chain's CDR3 is CSVEDNQGAFF. As DNA, the CDR3 is TGCAGCGTTGAAGATAACCAAGGAGCTTTCTTT.

The V gene is TRBV20-1, the J gene TRBJ2-5; no clear D gene. Trimming removed 6 bases at V and 3 bases at J, with 11 bases between. This CDR3 is 12 amino acids long. CDR1 is DFQATT, CDR2 SNEGSKA, per germline (reference sequence). The CDR3, as DNA: TGCAGTGCCCGGACGGATAAAGAGACCCAGTACTTC. Protein sequence: CSARTDKETQYF.